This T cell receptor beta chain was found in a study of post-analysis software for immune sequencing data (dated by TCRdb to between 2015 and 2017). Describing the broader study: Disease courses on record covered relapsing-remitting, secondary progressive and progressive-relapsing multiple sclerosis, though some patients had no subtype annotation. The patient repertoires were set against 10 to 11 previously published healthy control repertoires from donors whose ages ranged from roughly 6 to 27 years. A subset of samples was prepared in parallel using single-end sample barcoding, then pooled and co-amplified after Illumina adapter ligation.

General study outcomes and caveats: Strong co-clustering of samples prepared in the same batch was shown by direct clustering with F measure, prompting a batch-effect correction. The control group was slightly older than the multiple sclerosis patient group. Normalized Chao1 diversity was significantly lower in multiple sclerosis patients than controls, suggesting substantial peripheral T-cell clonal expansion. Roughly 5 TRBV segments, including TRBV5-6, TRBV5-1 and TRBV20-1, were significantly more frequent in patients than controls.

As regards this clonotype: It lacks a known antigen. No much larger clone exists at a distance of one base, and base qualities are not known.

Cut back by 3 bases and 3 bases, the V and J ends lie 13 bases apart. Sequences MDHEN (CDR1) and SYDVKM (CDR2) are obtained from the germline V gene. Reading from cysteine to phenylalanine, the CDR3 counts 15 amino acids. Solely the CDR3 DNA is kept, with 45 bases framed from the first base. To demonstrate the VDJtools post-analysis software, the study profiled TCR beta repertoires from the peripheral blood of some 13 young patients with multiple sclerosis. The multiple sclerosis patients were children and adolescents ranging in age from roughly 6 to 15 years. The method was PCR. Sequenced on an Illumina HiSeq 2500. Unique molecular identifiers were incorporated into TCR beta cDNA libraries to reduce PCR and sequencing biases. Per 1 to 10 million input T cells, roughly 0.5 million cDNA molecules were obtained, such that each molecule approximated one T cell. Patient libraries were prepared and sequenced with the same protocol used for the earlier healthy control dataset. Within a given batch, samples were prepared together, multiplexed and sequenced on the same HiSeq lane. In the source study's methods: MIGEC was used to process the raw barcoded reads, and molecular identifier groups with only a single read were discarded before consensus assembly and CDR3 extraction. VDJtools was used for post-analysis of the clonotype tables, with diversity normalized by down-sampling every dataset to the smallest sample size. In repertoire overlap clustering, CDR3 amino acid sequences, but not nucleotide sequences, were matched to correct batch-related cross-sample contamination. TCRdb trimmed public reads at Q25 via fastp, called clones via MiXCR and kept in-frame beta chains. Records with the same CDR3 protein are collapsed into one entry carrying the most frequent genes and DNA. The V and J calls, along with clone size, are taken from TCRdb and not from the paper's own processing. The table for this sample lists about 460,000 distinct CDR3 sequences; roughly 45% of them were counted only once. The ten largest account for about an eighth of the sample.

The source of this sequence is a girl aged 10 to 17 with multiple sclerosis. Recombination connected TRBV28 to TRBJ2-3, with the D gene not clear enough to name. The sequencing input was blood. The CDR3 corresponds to CASSFKGWGTDTQYF. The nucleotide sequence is TGTGCCAGCAGTTTCAAAGGCTGGGGTACAGATACGCAGTATTTT.